This T cell receptor (beta chain) derives from a study of breast tumors, draining lymph nodes, adjacent tissues. The study, taken as a whole, reports: Most tumor T cells seemingly derive from lymph node, then expand in tumor. Tumor and nontumor repertoires were significantly more similar in luminal-like than in basal-like breast cancer.

Regarding this clonotype: Antigen specificity is unknown. A read error may be the cause here, since a much bigger clone is one base away.

TCRdb itself ran the multiplex PCR reads through MiXCR, one entry per CDR3 protein. In the table there are roughly 260,000 distinct CDR3 sequences, 30% of which are singletons. Samples came from axillary lymph nodes draining the breast cancer. Germline values: CDR1 SGHTS, CDR2 YDEGEE. CDR3 length equals 15 residues. V lost 3 bases, J lost 3 bases, and 6 bases stayed unmatched. This sequence joins TRBV5-8 and TRBJ2-7; TRBD2 matches at 10 bases. The sample was axillary lymph node tissue. The receptor's source is a female donor with breast cancer. Some clones in this sample may be carry-over from other donors' samples. CDR3 in DNA: TGTGCCAGCAGCTCGGAAAGGACTAGCGGCTACGAGCAGTACTTC. Translating gives CASSSERTSGYEQYF. Filled out from reference TRBV5-8 and TRBJ2-7, the complete variable domain reads EAGVTQSPTHLIKTRGQQATLRCSPISGHTSVYWYQQALGLGLQFLLWYDEGEERNRGNFPPRFSGRQFPNYSSELNVNALELEDSALYLCASSSERTSGYEQYFGPGTRLTVT.